These 12 T cell receptor beta chains were all obtained from the same sample, sequenced in a study of human T cells and chemical hapten exposure. MiXCR, applied by TCRdb to the RACE reads, yields one record per CDR3 protein. The table has 380,000 or so distinct CDR3 sequences, 4% to 5.5% seen once; the top ten hold approximately 2.1%. The time point denotes: patch test 1, 2 weeks after DPC sensitization. Treatment denoted: therapeutic diphenylcyclopropenone sensitization with weekly scalp DPC. The sequencing used whole blood, collected in connection with sensitization to the hapten diphenylcyclopropenone (DPC). The source of these receptors is a woman in her 50s with alopecia areata. Some clones in this sample may be carry-over from other donors' samples.

The sample holds many counts of this clonotype. This sequence joins TRBV18 and TRBJ2-3; weak D call: TRBD2 (6 bases). Trimming shortened V by 1 base and J by 0 bases, and 8 bases separated the two germline ends. This CDR3 has 15 amino acids. Germline V gene lookup returns CDR1 KGHSH and CDR2 LQKENI. CDR3 DNA sequence: TGTGCCAGCTCACCACGGAGCGGGAGCACAGATACGCAGTATTTT. The encoded protein is CASSPRSGSTDTQYF.

This clonotype has ten or more counts. The chain links TRBV20-1 to TRBJ2-7, with D perhaps matching TRBD2 (5 bases). Germline V gene data show CDR1 as DFQATT and CDR2 as SNEGSKA (reference sequence). V gave up 1 base and J gave up 2 bases, with 12 bases separating them. This CDR3 region has 14 residues. The CDR3 coding sequence is TGCAGTGCTAGAGGAGGGCATTCTCCCTACGAGCAGTACTTC. It is translated as CSARGGHSPYEQYF.

The chain employs TRBV5-1 and TRBJ2-7; a possible D gene is TRBD2 (6 bases). Germline lookup yields CDR1 SGHRS and CDR2 YFSETQ. V was cut by 3 bases and J by 6 bases, with 7 bases left in between. This CDR3 has 11 amino acids. The CDR3 DNA reads as TGCGCCAGCAGCTGGGGACTCGAGCAGTACTTC. It codes for CASSWGLEQYF.

V usage is TRBV6-1 and J usage is TRBJ1-3, with D perhaps TRBD1 (5 bases). Germline assignment: CDR1 MNHNS and CDR2 SASEGT. The CDR3 totals 17 residues. Trimming cost V 1 base and J 4 bases, with 17 bases left between them. CDR3 in amino acids: CASSEEGRRSLGNTIYF. The CDR3 nucleotides read TGTGCCAGCAGTGAAGAGGGGAGACGAAGCTTGGGAAACACCATATATTTT.

This clonotype was observed at least ten times. The chain uses TRBV5-4 and TRBJ1-4, with TRBD1 matching over 11 bases. The CDR3 length is 15 residues. The V segment lost 4 bases and the J segment 8 bases; nucleotides outside the gene matches: 7. Looked up from germline, CDR1 is SGHNT and CDR2 is YYREEE (reference sequence). The CDR3 sequence: CASSKGQGGREKLFF. The CDR3 DNA follows: TGTGCCAGCAGCAAGGGACAGGGGGGCAGAGAAAAACTGTTTTTT. The full variable domain, completed using reference TRBV5-4 and TRBJ1-4, is ETGVTQSPTHLIKTRGQQVTLRCSSQSGHNTVSWYQQALGQGPQFIFQYYREEENGRGNFPPRFSGLQFPNYSSELNVNALELDDSALYLCASSKGQGGREKLFFGSGTQLSVL.

This rearrangement joins TRBV20-1 to TRBJ2-3; 9 bases agree with TRBD1. V shed 7 bases, J shed 3 bases, and the junction held 5 bases outside the gene matches. Per the germline V gene, CDR1 is DFQATT and CDR2 is SNEGSKA (reference sequence). This CDR3 has 13 residues. CDR3 sequence reads: CSVRTGVTDTQYF. The CDR3, as DNA: TGCAGTGTTCGGACAGGGGTTACAGATACGCAGTATTTT.

In this sample, this clonotype turned up many times. The V and J genes are TRBV7-6 and TRBJ2-6; D remains ambiguous. This CDR3 has 16 amino acids. Trimming took 2 bases from V and 0 from J, leaving 8 bases between them. In germline, CDR1 is SGHVS, CDR2 FNYEAQ. CDR3 bases: TGTGCCAGCAGCTTATGGGGATACTCTGGGGCCAACGTCCTGACTTTC. Translated: CASSLWGYSGANVLTF.

The V gene is TRBV7-6, the J gene TRBJ2-5, with a tentative D call TRBD2 (5 bases). Trimming stripped 1 base from V and 6 bases from J, with 12 bases between. This CDR3 has 14 amino acids. The germline V gene has CDR1 SGHVS and CDR2 FNYEAQ. As DNA, the CDR3 is TGTGCCAGCAGCTTAGGGAAGGAGGCCAAGACCCAGTACTTC. Its protein product is CASSLGKEAKTQYF.

This clonotype was detected ten times or more. A much more abundant neighbour one base away suggests this may be a read error. V gene TRBV20-1 combines with J gene TRBJ2-3; no firm D call. The germline V gene has CDR1 DFQATT and CDR2 SNEGSKA (reference sequence). Deletions cut 5 bases from V and 5 bases from J, with 14 bases between. The CDR3 is 13 residues long. Here the CDR3 DNA reads TGCAGTGCTTCCCTGACCGGACGAGATACGCAGTATTTT. Translation: CSASLTGRDTQYF.

This clonotype showed up many times. This sequence joins TRBV20-1 and TRBJ1-5; tentatively, D is TRBD1 (5 bases). V gave up 3 bases and J gave up 1 base, with 13 bases separating them. CDR3 length: 15 residues. Germline CDR1 is DFQATT and CDR2 is SNEGSKA (reference sequence). Here the CDR3 reads CSARGDRGSNQPQHF. The CDR3 DNA reads as TGCAGTGCTAGGGGGGATCGGGGAAGCAATCAGCCCCAGCATTTT.

A remark on this clonotype: Given a much more abundant clone one base away, this may be a read error. J is TRBJ2-7 and V is TRBV6-5; 7 positions match TRBD2. The CDR3 is made up of 15 amino acids. The germline gives CDR1 MNHEY, CDR2 SVGAGI. J was trimmed by 6 bases and V by 2 bases; bases with no gene match: 10. CDR3 nucleotides: TGTGCCAGCAGTTACCTCGGAGGGAGGGCCTTCGAGCAGTACTTC. It encodes CASSYLGGRAFEQYF.

J is TRBJ1-6 and V is TRBV9; 8 bases agree with TRBD1. CDR3 length: 17 residues. CDR1 is SGDLS, CDR2 YYNGEE, per germline. The trim removed 0 bases at V and 14 bases at J, leaving 16 bases unmatched. CDR3 protein: CASSVDSGQGVDVTLHF. CDR3 coding DNA: TGTGCCAGCAGCGTAGACTCTGGACAGGGAGTCGACGTTACCCTCCACTTT.